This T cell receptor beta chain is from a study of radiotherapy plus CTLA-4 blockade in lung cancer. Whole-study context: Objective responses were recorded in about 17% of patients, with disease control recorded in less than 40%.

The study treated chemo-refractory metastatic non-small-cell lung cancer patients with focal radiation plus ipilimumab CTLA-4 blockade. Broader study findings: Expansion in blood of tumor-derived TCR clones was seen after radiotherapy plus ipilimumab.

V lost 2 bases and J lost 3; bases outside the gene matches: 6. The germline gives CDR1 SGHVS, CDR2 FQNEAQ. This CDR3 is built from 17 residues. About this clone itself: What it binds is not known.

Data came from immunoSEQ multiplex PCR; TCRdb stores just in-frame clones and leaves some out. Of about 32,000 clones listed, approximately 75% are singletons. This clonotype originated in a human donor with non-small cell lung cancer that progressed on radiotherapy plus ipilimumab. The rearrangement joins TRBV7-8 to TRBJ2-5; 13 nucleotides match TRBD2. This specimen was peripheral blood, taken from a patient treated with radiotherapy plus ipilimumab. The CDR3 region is CASSLRTGLAGKETQYF. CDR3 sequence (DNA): TGTGCCAGCAGCTTAAGGACGGGACTAGCGGGGAAAGAGACCCAGTACTTC.